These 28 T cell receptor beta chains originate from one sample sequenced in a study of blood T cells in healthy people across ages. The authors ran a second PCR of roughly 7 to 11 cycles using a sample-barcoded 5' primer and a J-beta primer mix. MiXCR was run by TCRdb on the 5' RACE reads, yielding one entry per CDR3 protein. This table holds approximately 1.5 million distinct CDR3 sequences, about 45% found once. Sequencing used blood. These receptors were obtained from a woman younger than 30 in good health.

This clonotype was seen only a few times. CDR3 protein: CASSWGQGNTGELFF. The CDR3 DNA is TGTGCCAGCAGTTGGGGACAGGGGAACACCGGGGAGCTGTTTTTT. The V call is TRBV28, the J call TRBJ2-2; 9 bases line up with TRBD1. The V segment lost 4 bases and the J segment 1 base; nucleotides outside the gene matches: 1. CDR1 is MDHEN, CDR2 SYDVKM, per germline. The CDR3 totals 15 residues.

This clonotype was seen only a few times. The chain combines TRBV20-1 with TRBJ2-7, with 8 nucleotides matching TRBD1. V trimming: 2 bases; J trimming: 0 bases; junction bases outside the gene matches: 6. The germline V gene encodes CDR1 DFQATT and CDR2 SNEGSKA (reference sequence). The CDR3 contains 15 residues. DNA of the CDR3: TGCAGTGCTAGACGTTGGGACAGGCTCTCCTACGAGCAGTACTTC. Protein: CSARRWDRLSYEQYF.

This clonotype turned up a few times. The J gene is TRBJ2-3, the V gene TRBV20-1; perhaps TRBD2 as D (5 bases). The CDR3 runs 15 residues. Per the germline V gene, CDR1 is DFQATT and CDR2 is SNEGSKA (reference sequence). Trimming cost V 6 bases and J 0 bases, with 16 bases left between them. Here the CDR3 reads CSAIRSDTSTDTQYF. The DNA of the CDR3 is TGCAGTGCCATCCGTAGCGATACTAGCACAGATACGCAGTATTTT.

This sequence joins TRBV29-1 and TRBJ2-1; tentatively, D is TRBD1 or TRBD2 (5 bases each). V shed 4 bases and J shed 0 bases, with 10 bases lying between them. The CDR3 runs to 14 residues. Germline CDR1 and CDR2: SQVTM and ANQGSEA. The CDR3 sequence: CSVAGRHSYNEQFF. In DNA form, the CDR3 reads TGCAGCGTTGCGGGGCGGCACTCCTACAATGAGCAGTTCTTC.

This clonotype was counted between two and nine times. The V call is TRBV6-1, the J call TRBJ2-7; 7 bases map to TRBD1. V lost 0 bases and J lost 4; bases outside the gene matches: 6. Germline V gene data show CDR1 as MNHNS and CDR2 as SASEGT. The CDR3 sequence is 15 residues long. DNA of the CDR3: TGTGCCAGCAGTGAAGCGGGACAGCCCTTTTACGAGCAGTACTTC. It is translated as CASSEAGQPFYEQYF.

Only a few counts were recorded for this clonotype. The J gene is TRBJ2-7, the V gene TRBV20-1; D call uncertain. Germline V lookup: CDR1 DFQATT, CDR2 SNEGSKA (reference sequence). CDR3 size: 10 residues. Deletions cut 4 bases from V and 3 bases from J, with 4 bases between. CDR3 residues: CSAMNYEQYF. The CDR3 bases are TGCAGTGCTATGAACTACGAGCAGTACTTC.

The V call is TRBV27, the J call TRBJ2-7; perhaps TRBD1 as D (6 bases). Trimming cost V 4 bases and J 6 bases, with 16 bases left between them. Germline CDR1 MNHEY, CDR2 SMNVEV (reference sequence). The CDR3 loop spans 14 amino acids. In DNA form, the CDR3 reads TGTGCCAGCAGTTACAGGGTAAGCGGTAGCGAGCAGTACTTC. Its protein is CASSYRVSGSEQYF.

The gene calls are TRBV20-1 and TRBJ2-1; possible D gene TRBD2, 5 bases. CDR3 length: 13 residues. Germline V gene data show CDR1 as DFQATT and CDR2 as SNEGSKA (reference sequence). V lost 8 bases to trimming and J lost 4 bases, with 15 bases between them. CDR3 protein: CSSDGGSYNEQFF. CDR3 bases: TGCAGTTCTGACGGAGGCAGTTACAATGAGCAGTTCTTC.

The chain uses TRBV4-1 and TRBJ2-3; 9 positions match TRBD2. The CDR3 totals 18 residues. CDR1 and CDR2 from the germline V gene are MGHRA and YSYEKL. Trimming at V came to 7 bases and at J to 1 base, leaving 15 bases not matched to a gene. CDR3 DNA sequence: TGCGCCAGCACTCCAAGATCTAGCGGGGTTACTGGCACAGATACGCAGTATTTT. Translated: CASTPRSSGVTGTDTQYF.

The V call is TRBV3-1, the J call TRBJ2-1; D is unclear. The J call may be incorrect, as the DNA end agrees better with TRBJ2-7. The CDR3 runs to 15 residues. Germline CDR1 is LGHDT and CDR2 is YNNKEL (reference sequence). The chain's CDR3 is CASSQDAQAYNEQYF. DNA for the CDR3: TGTGCCAGCAGCCAAGATGCCCAGGCTTACAATGAGCAGTACTTC.

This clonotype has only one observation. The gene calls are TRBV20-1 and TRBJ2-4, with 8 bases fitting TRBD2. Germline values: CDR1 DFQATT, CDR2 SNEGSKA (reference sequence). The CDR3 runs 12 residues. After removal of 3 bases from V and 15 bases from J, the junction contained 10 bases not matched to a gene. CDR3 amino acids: CSASRPWLAGYF. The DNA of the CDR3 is TGCAGTGCTAGCCGCCCGTGGCTAGCGGGGTACTTC.

CDR3: CASSYSSTAWNEQFF. The DNA for the CDR3 is TGTGCCAGCAGTTACTCCAGTACCGCTTGGAATGAGCAGTTCTTC. The chain links TRBV6-6 to TRBJ2-1; D is uncertain. Germline CDR1 and CDR2: MNHNY and SVGAGI (reference sequence). The CDR3 sequence is 15 residues long. With 0 bases removed from V and 7 bases from J, the gap between germline ends came to 13 bases.

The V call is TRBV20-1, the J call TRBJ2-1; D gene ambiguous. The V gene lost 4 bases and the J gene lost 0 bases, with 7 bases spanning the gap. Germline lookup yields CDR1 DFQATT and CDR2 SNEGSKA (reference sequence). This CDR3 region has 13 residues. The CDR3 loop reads CSAMLGSYNEQFF. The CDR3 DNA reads TGCAGTGCTATGCTTGGCTCCTACAATGAGCAGTTCTTC.

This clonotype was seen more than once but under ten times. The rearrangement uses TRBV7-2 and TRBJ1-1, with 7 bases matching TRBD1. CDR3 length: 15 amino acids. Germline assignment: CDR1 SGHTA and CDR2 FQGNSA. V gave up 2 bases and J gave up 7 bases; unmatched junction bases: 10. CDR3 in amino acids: CASSLRGGGGIEAFF. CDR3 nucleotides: TGTGCCAGCAGCTTACGGGGAGGGGGCGGAATTGAAGCTTTCTTT.

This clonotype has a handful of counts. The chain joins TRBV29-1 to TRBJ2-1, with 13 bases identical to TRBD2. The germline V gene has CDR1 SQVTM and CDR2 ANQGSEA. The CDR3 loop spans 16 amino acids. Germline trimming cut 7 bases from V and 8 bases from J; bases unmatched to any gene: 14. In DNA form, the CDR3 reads TGCAGCGGGCTCGGGACTAGCGGGAAGCCTTGGGATGAGCAGTTCTTC. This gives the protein CSGLGTSGKPWDEQFF.

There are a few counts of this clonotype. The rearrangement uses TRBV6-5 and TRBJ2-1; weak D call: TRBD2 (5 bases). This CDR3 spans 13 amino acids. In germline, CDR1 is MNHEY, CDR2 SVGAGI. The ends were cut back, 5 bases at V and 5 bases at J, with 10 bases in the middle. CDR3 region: CASSRTAHNEQFF. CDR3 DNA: TGTGCCAGCAGTCGGACTGCCCACAATGAGCAGTTCTTC.

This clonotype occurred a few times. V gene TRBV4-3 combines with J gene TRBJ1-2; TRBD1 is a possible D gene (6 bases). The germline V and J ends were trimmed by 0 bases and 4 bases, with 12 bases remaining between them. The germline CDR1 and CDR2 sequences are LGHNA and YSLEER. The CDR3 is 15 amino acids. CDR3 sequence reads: CASSQEFGGGYGYTF. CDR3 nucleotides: TGCGCCAGCAGCCAAGAGTTTGGGGGCGGCTATGGCTACACCTTC.

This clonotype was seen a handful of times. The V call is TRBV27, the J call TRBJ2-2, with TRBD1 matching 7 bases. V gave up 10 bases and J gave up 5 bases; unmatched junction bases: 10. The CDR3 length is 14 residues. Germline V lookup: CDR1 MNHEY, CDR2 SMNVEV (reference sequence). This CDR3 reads CAIRPTGFTGELFF. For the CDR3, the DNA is TGTGCCATCAGACCGACAGGGTTTACCGGGGAGCTGTTTTTT.

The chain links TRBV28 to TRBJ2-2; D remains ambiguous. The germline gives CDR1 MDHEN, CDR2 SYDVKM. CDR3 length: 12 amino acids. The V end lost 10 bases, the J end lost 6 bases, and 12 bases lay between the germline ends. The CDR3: CATHNGAGELFF. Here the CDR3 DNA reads TGTGCCACCCATAATGGGGCCGGGGAGCTGTTTTTT. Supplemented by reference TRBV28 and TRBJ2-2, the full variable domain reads DVKVTQSSRYLVKRTGEKVFLECVQDMDHENMFWYRQDPGLGLRLIYFSYDVKMKEKGDIPEGYSVSREKKERFSLILESASTNQTSMYLCATHNGAGELFFGEGSRLTVL.

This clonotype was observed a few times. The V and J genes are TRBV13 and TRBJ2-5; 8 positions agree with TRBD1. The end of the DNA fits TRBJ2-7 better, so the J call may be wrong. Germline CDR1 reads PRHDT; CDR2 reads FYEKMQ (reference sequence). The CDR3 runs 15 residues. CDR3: CASSRPRTGIYEQYF. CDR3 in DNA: TGTGCCAGCAGCCGACCGCGGACAGGGATTTACGAGCAGTACTTC.

The CDR3 DNA follows: TGTGCCAGCAGCCATATCTTTAGCGGGATTGAGTGGAATGAGCAGTACTTC. It codes for CASSHIFSGIEWNEQYF. This chain joins TRBV4-2 and TRBJ2-7; TRBD2 aligns across 8 bases. V lost 3 bases, J lost 7 bases, and 17 bases stayed unmatched. The CDR3 totals 17 residues. Germline V gene data show CDR1 as LGHNA and CDR2 as YNFKEQ.

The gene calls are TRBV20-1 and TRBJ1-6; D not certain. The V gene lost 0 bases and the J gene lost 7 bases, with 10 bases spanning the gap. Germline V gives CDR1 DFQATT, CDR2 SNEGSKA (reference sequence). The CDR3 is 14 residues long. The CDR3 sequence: CSARDGFTNSPLHF. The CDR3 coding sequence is TGCAGTGCTAGAGATGGCTTTACGAATTCACCCCTCCACTTT.

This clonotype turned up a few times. The CDR3 sequence: CASRTGRGGSEAFF. The CDR3 DNA reads TGTGCCAGCAGGACGGGGCGGGGAGGTTCTGAAGCTTTCTTT. The chain joins TRBV7-2 to TRBJ1-1; perhaps TRBD1 as D (5 bases). Trimming took off 6 bases at V and 6 bases at J, with 17 bases between the two ends. CDR3 length equals 14 residues. Germline CDR1 and CDR2: SGHTA and FQGNSA.

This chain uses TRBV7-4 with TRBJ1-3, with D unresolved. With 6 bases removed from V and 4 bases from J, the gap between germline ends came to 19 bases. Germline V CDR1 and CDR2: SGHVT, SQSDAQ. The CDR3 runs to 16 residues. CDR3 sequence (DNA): TGTGCCAGCAGACAGAGACTGATCGGGATGGGAAACACCATATATTTT. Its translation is CASRQRLIGMGNTIYF. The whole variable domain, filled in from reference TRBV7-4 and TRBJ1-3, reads GAGVSQSPRYKVAKRGRDVALRCDSISGHVTLYWYRQTLGQGSEVLTYSQSDAQRDKSGRPSGRFSAERPERSVSTLKIQRTEQGDSAVYLCASRQRLIGMGNTIYFGEGSWLTVV.

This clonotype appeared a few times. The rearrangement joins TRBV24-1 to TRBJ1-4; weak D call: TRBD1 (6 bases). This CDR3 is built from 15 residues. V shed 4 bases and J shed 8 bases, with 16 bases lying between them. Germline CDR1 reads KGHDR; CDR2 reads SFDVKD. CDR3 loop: CATSDSDSRGEKLFF. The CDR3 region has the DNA TGTGCCACCAGTGACTCGGACAGCCGCGGGGAAAAACTGTTTTTT.

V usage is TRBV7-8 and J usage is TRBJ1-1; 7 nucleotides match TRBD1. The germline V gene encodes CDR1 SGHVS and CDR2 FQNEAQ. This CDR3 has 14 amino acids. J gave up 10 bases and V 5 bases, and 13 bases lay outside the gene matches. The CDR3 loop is CASSPYRGGERAFF. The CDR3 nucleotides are TGTGCCAGCAGCCCCTACAGGGGTGGTGAGCGAGCTTTCTTT. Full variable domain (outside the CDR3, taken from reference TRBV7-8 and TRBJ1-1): GAGVSQSPRYKVAKRGQDVALRCDPISGHVSLFWYQQALGQGPEFLTYFQNEAQLDKSGLPSDRFFAERPEGSVSTLKIQRTQQEDSAVYLCASSPYRGGERAFFGQGTRLTVV.

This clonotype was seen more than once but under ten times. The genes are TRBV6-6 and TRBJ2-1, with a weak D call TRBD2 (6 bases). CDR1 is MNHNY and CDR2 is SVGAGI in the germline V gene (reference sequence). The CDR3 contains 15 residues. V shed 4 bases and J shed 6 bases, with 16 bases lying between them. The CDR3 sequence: CASSSLSGVGNEQFF. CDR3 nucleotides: TGTGCCAGCAGTTCCCTTTCGGGAGTAGGCAATGAGCAGTTCTTC.

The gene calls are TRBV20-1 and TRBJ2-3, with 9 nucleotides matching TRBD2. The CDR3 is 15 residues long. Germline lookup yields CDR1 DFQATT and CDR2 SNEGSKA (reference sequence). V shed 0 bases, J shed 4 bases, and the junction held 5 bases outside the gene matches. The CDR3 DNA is TGCAGTGCTAGAGACGCTAGCGGGGTGGCAGATACGCAGTATTTT. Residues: CSARDASGVADTQYF.